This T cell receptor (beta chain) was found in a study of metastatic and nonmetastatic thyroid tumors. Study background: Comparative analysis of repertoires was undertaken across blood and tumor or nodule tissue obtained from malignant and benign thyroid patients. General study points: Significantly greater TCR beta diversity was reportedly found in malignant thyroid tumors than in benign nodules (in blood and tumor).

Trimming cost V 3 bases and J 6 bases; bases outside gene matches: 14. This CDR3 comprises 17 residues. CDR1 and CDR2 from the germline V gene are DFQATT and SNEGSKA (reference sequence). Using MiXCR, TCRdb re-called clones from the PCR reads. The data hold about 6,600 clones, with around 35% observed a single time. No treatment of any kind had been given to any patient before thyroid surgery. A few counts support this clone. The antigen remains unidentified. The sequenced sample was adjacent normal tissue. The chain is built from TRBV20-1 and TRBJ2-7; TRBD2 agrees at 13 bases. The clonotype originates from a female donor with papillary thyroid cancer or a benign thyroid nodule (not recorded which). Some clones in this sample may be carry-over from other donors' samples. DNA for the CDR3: TGCAGTGCTAGGCCCGACAGCTGGACTAGCGGGAGCGGCGAGCAGTACTTC. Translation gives CSARPDSWTSGSGEQYF.